The present TCR beta chain was sequenced within a study of blood T cell repertoires in COVID-19. Background on the study: Sample material is recorded as cDNA or gDNA derived from T cells, B-cell-depleted T cells, or PBMCs.

CDR1 SGHTA and CDR2 FQGNSA come from the germline V gene. The CDR3 is 15 residues long. Trimming removed 1 base at V and 1 base at J, with 10 bases between. Clones were read by immunoSEQ multiplex PCR, and TCRdb kept only the in-frame ones, dropping some. The sample has 50,000 to 70,000 clones; 70% to 80% are singletons. The sequenced sample consisted of peripheral blood. This chain joins TRBV7-2 and TRBJ2-5; TRBD1 might be the D (5 bases). This receptor was obtained from a man in his fifties or sixties with acute or convalescent COVID-19. CDR3 protein: CASSLGPGLQETQYF. In nucleotides, the CDR3 is TGTGCCAGCAGCTTAGGTCCAGGGCTCCAAGAGACCCAGTACTTC.